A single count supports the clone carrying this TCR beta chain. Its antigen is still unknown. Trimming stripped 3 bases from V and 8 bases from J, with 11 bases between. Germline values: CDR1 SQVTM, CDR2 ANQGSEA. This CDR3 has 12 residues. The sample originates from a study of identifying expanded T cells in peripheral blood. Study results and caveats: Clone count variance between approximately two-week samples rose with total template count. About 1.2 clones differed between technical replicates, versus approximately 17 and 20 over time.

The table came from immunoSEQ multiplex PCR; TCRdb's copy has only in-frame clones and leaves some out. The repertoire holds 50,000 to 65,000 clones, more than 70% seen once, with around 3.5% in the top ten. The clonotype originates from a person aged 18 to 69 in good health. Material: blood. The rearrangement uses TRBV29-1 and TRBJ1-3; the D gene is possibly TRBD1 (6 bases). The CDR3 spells CSVDPGEDTIYF. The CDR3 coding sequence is TGCAGCGTTGACCCAGGGGAAGACACCATATATTTT.